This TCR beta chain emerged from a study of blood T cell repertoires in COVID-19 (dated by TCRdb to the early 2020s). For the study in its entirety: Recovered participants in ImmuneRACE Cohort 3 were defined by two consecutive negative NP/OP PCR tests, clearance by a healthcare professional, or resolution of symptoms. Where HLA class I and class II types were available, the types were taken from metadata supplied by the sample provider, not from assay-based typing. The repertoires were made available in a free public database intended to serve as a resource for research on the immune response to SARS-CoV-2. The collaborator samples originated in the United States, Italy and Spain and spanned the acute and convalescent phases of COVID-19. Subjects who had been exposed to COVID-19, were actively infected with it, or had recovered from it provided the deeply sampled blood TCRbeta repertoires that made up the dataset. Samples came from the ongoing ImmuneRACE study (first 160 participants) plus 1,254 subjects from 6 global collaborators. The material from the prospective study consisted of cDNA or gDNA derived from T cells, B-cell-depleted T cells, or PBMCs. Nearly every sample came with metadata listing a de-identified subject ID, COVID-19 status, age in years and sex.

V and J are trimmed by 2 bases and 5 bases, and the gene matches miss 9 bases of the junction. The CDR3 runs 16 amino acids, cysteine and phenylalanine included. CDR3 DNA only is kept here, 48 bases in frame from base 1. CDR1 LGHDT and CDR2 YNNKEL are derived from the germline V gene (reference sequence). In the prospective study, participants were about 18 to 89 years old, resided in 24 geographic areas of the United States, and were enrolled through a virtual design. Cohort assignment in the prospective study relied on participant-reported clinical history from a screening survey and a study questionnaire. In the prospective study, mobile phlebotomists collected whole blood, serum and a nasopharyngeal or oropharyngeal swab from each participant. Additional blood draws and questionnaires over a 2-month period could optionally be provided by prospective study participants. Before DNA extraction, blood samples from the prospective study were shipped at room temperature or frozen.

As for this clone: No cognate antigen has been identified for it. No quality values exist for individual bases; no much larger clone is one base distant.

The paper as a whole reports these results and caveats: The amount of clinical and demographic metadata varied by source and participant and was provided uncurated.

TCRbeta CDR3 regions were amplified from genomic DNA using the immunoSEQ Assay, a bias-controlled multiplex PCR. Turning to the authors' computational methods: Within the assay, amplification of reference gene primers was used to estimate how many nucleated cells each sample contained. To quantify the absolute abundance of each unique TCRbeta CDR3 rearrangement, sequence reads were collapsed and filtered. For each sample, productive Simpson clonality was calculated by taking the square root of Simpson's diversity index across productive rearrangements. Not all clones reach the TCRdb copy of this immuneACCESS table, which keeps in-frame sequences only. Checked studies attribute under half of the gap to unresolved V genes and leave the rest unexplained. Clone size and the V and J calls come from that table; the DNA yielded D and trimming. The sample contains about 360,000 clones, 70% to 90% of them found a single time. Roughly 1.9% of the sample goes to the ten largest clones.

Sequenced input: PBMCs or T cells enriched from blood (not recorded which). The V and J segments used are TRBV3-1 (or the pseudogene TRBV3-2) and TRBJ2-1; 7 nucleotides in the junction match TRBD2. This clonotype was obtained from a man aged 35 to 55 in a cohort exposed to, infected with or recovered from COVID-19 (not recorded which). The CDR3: CASSQRAGAQNNEQFF. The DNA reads TGTGCCAGCAGCCAACGGGCGGGAGCACAGAACAATGAGCAGTTCTTC.